This paragraph covers one T cell receptor (beta chain) sequence. These data originate in a study of PD-L1 blockade in urothelial cancer. Study summary: Men with urothelial cancer arising in the bladder made up most of the roughly 29 patients.

Libraries were prepared by immunoSEQ multiplex PCR; TCRdb keeps only in-frame clonotypes and omits some of them. The table includes 75,000 to 100,000 clones, around four fifths detected once. Between the trimmed V and J ends, which lost 8 bases and 8 bases, there was a span of 15 bases. Germline V gene lookup returns CDR1 MGHDK and CDR2 SYGVNS. The CDR3 loop spans 12 amino acids. Noted time point: peripheral blood 6 weeks after treatment start. The receptor was derived from a man in his 70s with urothelial cancer. The sample was PBMCs, taken around atezolizumab (anti-PD-L1) treatment. V gene TRBV25-1 combines with J gene TRBJ1-2; possibly TRBD1 for D (5 bases). The DNA of the CDR3 is TGTGCCAGCTGGGGGGGGATCTTCGGCTACACCTTC. Translation: CASWGGIFGYTF.